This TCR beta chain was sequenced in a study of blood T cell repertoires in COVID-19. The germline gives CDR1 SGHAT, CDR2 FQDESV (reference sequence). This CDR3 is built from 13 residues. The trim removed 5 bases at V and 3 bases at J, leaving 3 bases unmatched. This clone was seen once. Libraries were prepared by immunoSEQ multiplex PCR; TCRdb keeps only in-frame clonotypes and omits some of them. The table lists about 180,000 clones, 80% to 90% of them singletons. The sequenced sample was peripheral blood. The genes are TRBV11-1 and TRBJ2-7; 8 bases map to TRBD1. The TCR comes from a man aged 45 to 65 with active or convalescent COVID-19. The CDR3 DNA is TGTGCCAGCAGCCGGGACAGGAACTACGAGCAGTACTTC. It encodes CASSRDRNYEQYF. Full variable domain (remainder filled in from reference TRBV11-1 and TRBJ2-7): EAEVAQSPRYKITEKSQAVAFWCDPISGHATLYWYRQILGQGPELLVQFQDESVVDDSQLPKDRFSAERLKGVDSTLKIQPAELGDSAMYLCASSRDRNYEQYFGPGTRLTVT.